This T cell receptor beta chain came from a study of shared clonotypes between healthy human individuals (TCRdb year 2020). General notes on the study: A couple of women and a few men aged 18 to 49 years were included in the cohort. Blood TCR repertoires of about 5 healthy adults were deeply sequenced to estimate repertoire size and the extent of clonotype sharing between individuals. Each donor's leukapheresis produced roughly between roughly 0.85 and 9 billion PBMCs. For each donor, CD4 naive and CD4 memory were each run on three plates, CD8 naive on two plates, and CD8 memory on one plate. Libraries were prepared and TCR repertoires were sequenced by different laboratories using diverse techniques, in order to increase sequencing depth and limit assay-specific biases. Study-level results and caveats: Estimated clonotype richness was generally larger for naive than for memory subsets. Pairwise subsampling indicated that sequencing depth was expected to affect the degree of clonotype sharing among donors. Only blood was sampled, and tissue TCR repertoires likely differ from those in blood. The small number of donors limited the genetic and exposure-history diversity represented. Rarefaction of sorted-subset datasets indicated incomplete sequencing despite the large sequencing depth. When several donors were compared, the shared fraction of clonotypes was 5% to 6.5% for naive CD4, approximately 3.3% for naive CD8, 2.3% for memory CD4, and 0.3% to 0.5% for memory CD8. Compared with non-shared clonotypes, the clonotypes found in all four sorted-subset donors had higher generation probabilities.

TCR CDR3 regions were amplified from genomic DNA by multiplex PCR using the deep immunoSEQ assay. Extracted genomic DNA from each cell subset was spread evenly across all wells of several immunoSEQ 96-well plates, with each plate serving as a replicate. For sorted subsets, approximately 190 ng genomic DNA, equal to about 30,000 T cell genomes, was loaded into each replicate PCR. Purified libraries were measured with a Qubit 3.0 fluorometer, size-checked on a Bioanalyzer 2100, and measured again with the KAPA Library Quantification kit. Every immunoSEQ 96-well plate was sequenced on a separate single-read 150-cycle Illumina NextSeq 550 flow cell. The authors' analysis ran thus. Because the immunoSEQ output included only junctional sequences and no quality scores, the filtering could not be the same as the filtering used for full-length reads. Sequences were annotated with PyIR, a Python wrapper for IgBLAST v1.9, using IMGT germline references to assign V/J genes and CDR3. Reads were filtered out if the reads had weak V/J assignments (E-value above 1e-6), no CDR3, stop codons, out-of-frame junctions, or ambiguous translated residues. A V3J clonotype was defined by an identical inferred V gene, J gene, and CDR3 amino acid sequence. The percentage overlap between two repertoires was calculated by dividing the number of shared unique clonotypes by the size of the smaller repertoire. RTK rarefaction, the Chao1 estimator, and Recon v2.1 estimates of unobserved clonotypes were used to assess repertoire richness. Generation probabilities for all TCRbeta clonotypes obtained by the gDNA method from a handful of donors were computed using OLGA. TCRdb took this table from immuneACCESS and kept in-frame rearrangements with V and J called. Such tables lack part of the clones; where checked against another copy, unresolved V genes explain under half of the gap, and the rest is unexplained. V and J calls and clone size are as listed in that table; D and trimming were resolved from the DNA. Counted in this sample were about 1.1 million clones; approximately 80% of them appeared once. The top ten clonotypes cover about 0.52% of the sample.

The donors were healthy, HIV-negative adults with no recently reported acute infections or vaccinations. All donors were Caucasian adults living in Nashville, Tennessee, USA. Magnetic negative selection was used to enrich CD4+ T cells, after which naive cells were positively selected on CD45RA and the negative fraction became the memory subset. After blood collection by leukapheresis, PBMCs were isolated using Ficoll-Histopaque density gradient centrifugation and then cryopreserved in the vapor phase of liquid nitrogen. Analytical flow cytometry was used to check the purity and quantity of every magnetically sorted T cell population. Each sorted fraction had its genomic DNA isolated and then quantified by UV absorbance on a Nanodrop 2000c. As regards this clone: The antigen it binds to is not known. Base qualities are not provided; no much larger clone lies one nucleotide away.

The CDR3 measures 13 amino acids from cysteine to phenylalanine. Only the CDR3 DNA stays, 39 bases, in frame from base 1. Based on the germline V gene, the CDR1 and CDR2 sequences are SGHDN and FVKESK. The trim is 0 bases for V and 5 bases for J, with a gap of 7 bases between the germline ends. The TCR comes from a man aged 18 to 30 in good health. Some clones in this sample may be carry-over from other donors' samples. The sequenced sample was memory CD4+ T cells from PBMCs. What this sample's cell subset or site label stands for: CD45RA-negative fraction. The rearrangement joined TRBV14 to TRBJ1-1; a confident D gene designation cannot be given. The CDR3 reads as follows: CASSQDRGTEAFF. The DNA sequence follows: TGTGCCAGCAGCCAAGATCGGGGAACTGAAGCTTTCTTT.